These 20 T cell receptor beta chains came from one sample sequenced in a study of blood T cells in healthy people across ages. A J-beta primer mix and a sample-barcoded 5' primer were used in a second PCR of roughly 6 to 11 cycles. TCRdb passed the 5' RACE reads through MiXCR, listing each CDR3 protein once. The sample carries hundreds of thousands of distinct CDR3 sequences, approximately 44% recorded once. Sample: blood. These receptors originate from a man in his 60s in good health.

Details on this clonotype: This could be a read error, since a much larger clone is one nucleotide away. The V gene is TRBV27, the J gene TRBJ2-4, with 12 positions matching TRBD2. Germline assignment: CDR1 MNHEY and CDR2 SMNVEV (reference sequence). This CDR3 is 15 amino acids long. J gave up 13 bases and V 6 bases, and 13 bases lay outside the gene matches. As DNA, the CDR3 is TGTGCCAGCAGCCTAGGGACTAGCGGGCGGAATGAGCAGTACTTC. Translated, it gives CASSLGTSGRNEQYF.

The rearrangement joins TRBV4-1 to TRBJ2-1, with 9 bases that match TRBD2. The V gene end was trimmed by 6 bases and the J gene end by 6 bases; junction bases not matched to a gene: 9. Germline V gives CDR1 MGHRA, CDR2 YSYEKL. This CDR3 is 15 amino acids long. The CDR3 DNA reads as TGCGCCAGCAGGTCCGGGACTAGCATTTTCAATGAGCAGTTCTTC. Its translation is CASRSGTSIFNEQFF.

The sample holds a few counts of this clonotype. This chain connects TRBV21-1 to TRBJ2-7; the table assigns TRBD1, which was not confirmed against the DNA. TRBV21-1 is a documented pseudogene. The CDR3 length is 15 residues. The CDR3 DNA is TGTGCCAGCATCGGAACCGGGACCGCAGGCTACGAGCAGTACTTC. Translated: CASIGTGTAGYEQYF.

The CDR3 here is CASSIGTSGGTDTQYF. The CDR3 coding sequence is TGTGCCAGTAGTATAGGAACTAGCGGGGGGACAGATACGCAGTATTTT. This chain uses TRBV19 with TRBJ2-3, with TRBD2 matching 12 bases. The trim removed 1 base at V and 3 bases at J, leaving 2 bases unmatched. The CDR3 runs 16 residues. CDR1 LNHDA and CDR2 SQIVND come from the germline V gene (reference sequence).

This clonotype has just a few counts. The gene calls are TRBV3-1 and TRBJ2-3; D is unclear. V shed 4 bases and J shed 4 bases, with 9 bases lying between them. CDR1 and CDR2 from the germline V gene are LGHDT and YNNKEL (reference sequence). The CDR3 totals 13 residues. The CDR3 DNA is TGTGCCAGCAGCCGGATTCCAGCAGATACGCAGTATTTT. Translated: CASSRIPADTQYF.

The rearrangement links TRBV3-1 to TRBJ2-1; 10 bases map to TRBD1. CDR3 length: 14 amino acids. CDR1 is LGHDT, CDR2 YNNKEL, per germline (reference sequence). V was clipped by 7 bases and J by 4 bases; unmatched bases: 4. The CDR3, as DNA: TGTGCCAGCAAGGACAGGGGGGAATACAATGAGCAGTTCTTC. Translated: CASKDRGEYNEQFF.

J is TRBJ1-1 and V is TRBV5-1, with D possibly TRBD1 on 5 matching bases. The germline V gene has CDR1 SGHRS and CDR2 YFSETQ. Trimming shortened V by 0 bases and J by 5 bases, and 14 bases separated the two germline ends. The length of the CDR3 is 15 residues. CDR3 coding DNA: TGCGCCAGCAGCTTGGATCAGGGAGTGGGGACTGAAGCTTTCTTT. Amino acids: CASSLDQGVGTEAFF.

The CDR3 DNA reads as TGCAGCGTTGACGCGGGGACGTCCGGGGCCTACGAGCAGTACTTC. This gives the protein CSVDAGTSGAYEQYF. V usage is TRBV29-1 and J usage is TRBJ2-7; perhaps TRBD2 as D (6 bases). Germline V lookup: CDR1 SQVTM, CDR2 ANQGSEA. The V end lost 3 bases, the J end lost 2 bases, and 17 bases lay between the germline ends. The CDR3 has 15 amino acids.

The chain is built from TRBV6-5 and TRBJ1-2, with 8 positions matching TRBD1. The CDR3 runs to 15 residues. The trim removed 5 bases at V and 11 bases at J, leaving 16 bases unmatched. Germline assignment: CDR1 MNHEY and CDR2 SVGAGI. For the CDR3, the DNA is TGTGCCAGCAGTCAGGACAGGGAGTCCTTCTTAGGTTACACCTTC. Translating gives CASSQDRESFLGYTF.

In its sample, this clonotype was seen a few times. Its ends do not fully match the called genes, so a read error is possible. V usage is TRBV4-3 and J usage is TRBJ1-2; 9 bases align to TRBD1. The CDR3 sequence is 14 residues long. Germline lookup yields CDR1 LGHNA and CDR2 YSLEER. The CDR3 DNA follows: TGCGCCAGCAGCCAGGGACAGGGAACCTATCGCTACACCTTC. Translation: CASSQGQGTYRYTF.

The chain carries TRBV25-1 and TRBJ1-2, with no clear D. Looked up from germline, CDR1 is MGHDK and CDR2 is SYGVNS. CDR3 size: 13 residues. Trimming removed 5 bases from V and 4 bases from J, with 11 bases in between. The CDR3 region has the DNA TGTGCCAGCAGTTTAACAGAGGTCTATGGCTACACCTTC. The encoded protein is CASSLTEVYGYTF.

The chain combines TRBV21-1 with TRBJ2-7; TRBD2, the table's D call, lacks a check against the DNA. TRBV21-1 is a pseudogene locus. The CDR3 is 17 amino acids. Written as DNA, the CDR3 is TGTGCCAGCAGCAAGGGGACTAGCGGGGGGTATGCCTACGAGCAGTACTTC. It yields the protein CASSKGTSGGYAYEQYF.

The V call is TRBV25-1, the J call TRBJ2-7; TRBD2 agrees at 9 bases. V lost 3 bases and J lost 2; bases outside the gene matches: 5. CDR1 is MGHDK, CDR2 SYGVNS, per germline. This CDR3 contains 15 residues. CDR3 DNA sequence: TGTGCCAGCAGTGACTTAGCGGGGGCTACCTACGAGCAGTACTTC. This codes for CASSDLAGATYEQYF.

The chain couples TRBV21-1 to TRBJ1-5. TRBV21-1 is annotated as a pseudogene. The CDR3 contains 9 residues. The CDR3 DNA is TGTGCCAGCAGGGGGCACCAGCATTTT. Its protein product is CASRGHQHF.

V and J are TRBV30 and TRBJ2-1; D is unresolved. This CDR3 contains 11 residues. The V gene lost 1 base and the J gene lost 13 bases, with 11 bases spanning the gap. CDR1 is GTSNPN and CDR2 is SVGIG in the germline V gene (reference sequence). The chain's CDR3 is CAWSALEEQFF. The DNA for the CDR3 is TGTGCCTGGAGTGCCCTAGAGGAACAGTTCTTC.

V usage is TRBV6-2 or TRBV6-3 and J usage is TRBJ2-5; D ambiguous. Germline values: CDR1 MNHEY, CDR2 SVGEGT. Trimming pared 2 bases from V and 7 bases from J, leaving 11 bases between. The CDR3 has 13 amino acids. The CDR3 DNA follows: TGTGCCAGCAGTTACCCGGGTATGGGGACCCAGTACTTC. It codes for CASSYPGMGTQYF.

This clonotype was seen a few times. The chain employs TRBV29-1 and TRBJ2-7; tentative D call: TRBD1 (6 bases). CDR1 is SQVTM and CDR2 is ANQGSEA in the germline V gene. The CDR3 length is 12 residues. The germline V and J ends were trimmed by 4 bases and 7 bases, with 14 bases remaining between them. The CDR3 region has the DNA TGCAGCGTTGCACAGGGTCCGAGTGAGCAGTACTTC. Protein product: CSVAQGPSEQYF.

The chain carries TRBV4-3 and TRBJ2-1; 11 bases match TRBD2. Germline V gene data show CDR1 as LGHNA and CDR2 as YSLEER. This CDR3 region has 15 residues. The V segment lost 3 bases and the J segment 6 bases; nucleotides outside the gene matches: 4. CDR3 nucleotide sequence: TGCGCCAGCAGCCAGAAACTAGCGGGGGTCAATGAGCAGTTCTTC. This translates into CASSQKLAGVNEQFF.

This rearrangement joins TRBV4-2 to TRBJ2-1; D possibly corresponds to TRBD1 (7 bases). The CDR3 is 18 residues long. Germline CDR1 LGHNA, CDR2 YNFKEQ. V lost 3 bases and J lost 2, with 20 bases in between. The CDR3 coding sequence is TGTGCCAGCAGCCAGTACCCAGGGGGGCGTGATCCCTACAATGAGCAGTTCTTC. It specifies CASSQYPGGRDPYNEQFF.

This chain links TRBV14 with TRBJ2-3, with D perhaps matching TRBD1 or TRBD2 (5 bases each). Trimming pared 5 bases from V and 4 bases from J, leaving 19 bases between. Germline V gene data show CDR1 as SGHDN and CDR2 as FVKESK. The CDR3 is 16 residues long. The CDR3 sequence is CASSAAGTLGADTQYF. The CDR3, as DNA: TGTGCCAGCAGCGCGGCAGGGACCCTTGGGGCAGATACGCAGTATTTT.